This T cell receptor (beta chain) was recovered during a study of blood T cell repertoires in COVID-19. The length of the CDR3 is 12 residues. Germline V gene lookup returns CDR1 GTSNPN and CDR2 SVGIG (reference sequence). V was pared by 6 bases and J by 4 bases, with 1 base of the junction left unmatched. Using immunoSEQ multiplex PCR, the repertoire was profiled, and TCRdb retains in-frame clones only, with some absent. The table includes about 62,000 clones, around 88% detected once. The chain has TRBV30 and TRBJ2-3; TRBD2 matches 10 bases. The receptor's source is a human donor in a cohort sampled during active COVID-19. The material sequenced was peripheral blood. The CDR3 reads CACTSGADTQYF. CDR3 DNA: TGTGCCTGTACTAGCGGGGCAGATACGCAGTATTTT.